A single T cell receptor (beta chain) is shown here with its context. Germline V lookup: CDR1 SGHTA, CDR2 FQGNSA. This CDR3 contains 14 residues. The sample comes from a study of T cells expressing NK-cell markers. TCRdb processed the 5' RACE reads again and assigns one entry to each CDR3 protein, with no DNA. The listing contains about 550,000 distinct CDR3 sequences. This receptor was obtained from a man younger than 35 in good health. What was sequenced was blood T cells: a sorted CD56 or NKG2C T cell subset, CD4+ or CD8+ T cells, or bulk PBMC T cells (not recorded which). The chain carries TRBV7-2 and TRBJ2-2; TCRdb reports TRBD2, a call that lacks DNA to check it against. The CDR3 sequence is CASSPPRPGGELFF.